The 20 T cell receptor beta chains in this list originate from one sample, sequenced in a study of blood T cells in healthy people across ages. Alongside a J-beta primer mix, a sample-barcoded 5' primer served in a second PCR lasting about 7 to 12 cycles. TCRdb analysed the 5' RACE reads with MiXCR anew, one entry per CDR3 protein. The sample includes fewer than 1,200,000 distinct CDR3 sequences, 20% to 25% of them seen just once. This sample also belongs to another study, concerning T cells of mothers and their children.

Material: blood. Receptors were obtained from a girl aged 2 to 9 in good health.

This clonotype was detected a few times. The gene calls are TRBV7-8 and TRBJ2-6; D may be TRBD1 or TRBD2 (5 bases each). The germline V gene encodes CDR1 SGHVS and CDR2 FQNEAQ. V lost 5 bases to trimming and J lost 0 bases, with 20 bases between them. The CDR3 is 19 residues long. CDR3 in amino acids: CASSQLRGSFNSGANVLTF. CDR3 in DNA: TGTGCCAGCAGCCAACTTCGGGGCAGCTTTAACTCTGGGGCCAACGTCCTGACTTTC.

The V and J genes are TRBV20-1 and TRBJ2-7, with D possibly TRBD1 on 6 matching bases. The ends were cut back, 0 bases at V and 0 bases at J, with 18 bases in the middle. The CDR3 spans 17 residues. Germline V gene data show CDR1 as DFQATT and CDR2 as SNEGSKA (reference sequence). CDR3 loop: CSARDQVNRDSSYEQYF. CDR3 nucleotide sequence: TGCAGTGCTAGAGATCAGGTTAACAGGGATAGCTCCTACGAGCAGTACTTC.

This chain uses TRBV10-3 with TRBJ1-4, with D possibly matching TRBD1 (5 bases). The CDR3 spans 17 residues. V dropped 2 bases and J dropped 8 bases, with 21 bases sitting between them. Germline V CDR1 and CDR2: ENHRY, SYGVKD. The CDR3, as DNA: TGTGCCATCAGTGAGGTATTTGGGACTCTTGAAGGGGAAAAACTGTTTTTT. This encodes CAISEVFGTLEGEKLFF.

This clonotype was observed a few times. The CDR3 loop reads CASSPALGGLSYEQYF. CDR3 bases: TGTGCCAGCAGCCCCGCCTTGGGCGGATTATCCTACGAGCAGTACTTC. The J gene is TRBJ2-7, the V gene TRBV3-1, with D unresolved. Trimming removed 4 bases from V and 1 base from J, with 17 bases in between. Per germline, CDR1 LGHDT and CDR2 YNNKEL (reference sequence). This CDR3 is built from 16 residues.

V gene TRBV20-1 combines with J gene TRBJ2-1, with TRBD2 identical over 8 bases. V trimming: 3 bases; J trimming: 6 bases; junction bases outside the gene matches: 7. The germline gives CDR1 DFQATT, CDR2 SNEGSKA (reference sequence). This CDR3 has 14 amino acids. The CDR3 here is CSASRAGLGNEQFF. CDR3 coding DNA: TGCAGTGCTAGTCGAGCGGGACTAGGCAATGAGCAGTTCTTC.

This chain uses TRBV6-2 or TRBV6-3 with TRBJ2-1, with 10 positions matching TRBD2. The DNA matches TRBJ2-7 better at its end, which makes the J call doubtful. Germline-derived CDR1 and CDR2 are MNHEY and SVGEGT. This CDR3 is built from 15 residues. CDR3 nucleotide sequence: TGTGCCAGCAGTTATATGGCTAGCGGGAGCTACGAGCAGTACTTC. Encoded protein: CASSYMASGSYEQYF.

The chain links TRBV14 to TRBJ2-5; D unresolved. Germline CDR1 reads SGHDN; CDR2 reads FVKESK. V lost 0 bases to trimming and J lost 5 bases, with 10 bases between them. The CDR3 extends over 14 amino acids. The chain's CDR3 is CASSQDLFEETQYF. As DNA, the CDR3 is TGTGCCAGCAGCCAAGATTTATTTGAGGAGACCCAGTACTTC. Full variable domain (missing parts from reference TRBV14 and TRBJ2-5): EAGVTQFPSHSVIEKGQTVTLRCDPISGHDNLYWYRRVMGKEIKFLLHFVKESKQDESGMPNNRFLAERTGGTYSTLKVQPAELEDSGVYFCASSQDLFEETQYFGPGTRLLVL.

This clonotype was seen a few times. The V and J genes are TRBV7-2 and TRBJ2-4; 9 bases are shared with TRBD2. Germline values: CDR1 SGHTA, CDR2 FQGNSA. CDR3 size: 13 residues. The junction had 3 bases not matched to a gene; V was cut back by 5 bases and J by 7 bases. Here the CDR3 reads CASSSSGGNIQYF. CDR3 coding DNA: TGTGCCAGCAGCAGTAGCGGGGGTAACATTCAGTACTTC.

This clonotype was counted a few times. CDR3 residues: CASNRGRGTEAFF. In DNA form, the CDR3 reads TGTGCCAGCAATAGGGGAAGGGGCACTGAAGCTTTCTTT. The rearrangement uses TRBV6-5 and TRBJ1-1; maybe TRBD1 (5 bases). Trimming cost V 7 bases and J 4 bases, with 13 bases left between them. The CDR3 spans 13 residues. CDR1 is MNHEY and CDR2 is SVGAGI in the germline V gene.

The gene calls are TRBV5-1 and TRBJ2-3; possible D gene TRBD2, 6 bases. CDR1 and CDR2 (germline): SGHRS, YFSETQ. Trimming removed 6 bases at V and 2 bases at J, with 19 bases between. This CDR3 spans 16 amino acids. CDR3 nucleotide sequence: TGCGCCAGCACCCTATTTGGCGGGGAAAACACAGATACGCAGTATTTT. Amino acid sequence: CASTLFGGENTDTQYF.

This clonotype was detected a few times. CDR3 DNA: TGTGCCAGCAGCTTAGATTACGGGATGAACACTGAAGCTTTCTTT. Protein sequence: CASSLDYGMNTEAFF. The chain links TRBV11-2 to TRBJ1-1; D is uncertain. Germline loops: CDR1 SGHAT, CDR2 FQNNGV. V was shortened by 0 bases and J by 0 bases, with 8 bases between the two germline ends. There are 15 residues in the CDR3.

A few counts support this clonotype. The J gene is TRBJ2-7, the V gene TRBV12-3 or TRBV12-4, with a possible D match to TRBD2 (7 bases). The CDR3 length is 13 residues. V was cut by 7 bases and J by 7 bases, with 17 bases left in between. The CDR3 protein is CASTTRGAGEQYF. The CDR3 DNA follows: TGTGCCAGCACTACACGGGGGGCAGGGGAGCAGTACTTC.

This chain uses TRBV6-5 with TRBJ2-3; the D gene is possibly TRBD1 (6 bases). Germline V gene lookup returns CDR1 MNHEY and CDR2 SVGAGI. V was cut by 5 bases and J by 2 bases, with 14 bases left in between. The CDR3 is made up of 15 amino acids. The CDR3 coding sequence is TGTGCCAGCAGTCCGCTCGAGGGGGTCACAGATACGCAGTATTTT. This codes for CASSPLEGVTDTQYF.

This clonotype appeared a few times. This chain connects TRBV6-1 to TRBJ1-2, with D possibly TRBD1 on 5 matching bases. There are 14 residues in the CDR3. In germline, CDR1 is MNHNS, CDR2 SASEGT. The V end was cut by 8 bases, the J end by 7 bases, with 20 bases between. The CDR3 loop is CASGETGSNPGYTF. CDR3 in DNA: TGTGCCAGCGGCGAAACAGGATCAAACCCTGGCTACACCTTC.

This clonotype was seen a handful of times. V gene TRBV29-1 combines with J gene TRBJ2-1; D unresolved. Deletions cut 4 bases from V and 6 bases from J, with 10 bases between. Germline V gene lookup returns CDR1 SQVTM and CDR2 ANQGSEA. The CDR3 loop spans 12 amino acids. The DNA for the CDR3 is TGCAGCGTTGTTAGCCTTCGCAATGAGCAGTTCTTC. Translation: CSVVSLRNEQFF.

The V and J genes are TRBV29-1 and TRBJ1-2; no reliable D call. The length of the CDR3 is 14 residues. Trimming removed 2 bases from V and 1 base from J, with 11 bases in between. The germline V gene has CDR1 SQVTM and CDR2 ANQGSEA. The CDR3 DNA is TGCAGCGTTGAATGGGCAAATATTAACTATGGCTACACCTTC. Translating it yields CSVEWANINYGYTF.

In its sample, this clonotype was seen a few times. This rearrangement joins TRBV7-2 to TRBJ2-2, with TRBD1 as a possible D gene (5 bases). Trimming stripped 5 bases from V and 7 bases from J, with 17 bases between. CDR1 and CDR2 from the germline V gene are SGHTA and FQGNSA. The CDR3 sequence is 15 residues long. For the CDR3, the DNA is TGTGCCAGCAGCGTGACAGTAAATAGAGGCGGGGAGCTGTTTTTT. Translating gives CASSVTVNRGGELFF.

The V and J genes are TRBV7-9 and TRBJ2-1, with D perhaps matching TRBD1 (6 bases). The CDR3 has 17 amino acids. The germline V and J ends were trimmed by 5 bases and 4 bases, with 21 bases remaining between them. Germline V gene sequence: CDR1 SEHNR, CDR2 FQNEAQ (reference sequence). Here the CDR3 reads CASSTQPGTKTYNEQFF. CDR3 nucleotide sequence: TGTGCCAGCAGCACCCAACCGGGGACAAAGACTTACAATGAGCAGTTCTTC.

The chain joins TRBV5-1 to TRBJ2-3, with D possibly TRBD2 on 7 matching bases. There are 15 residues in the CDR3. Trimming removed 4 bases from V and 6 bases from J, with 18 bases in between. The germline gives CDR1 SGHRS, CDR2 YFSETQ. CDR3 sequence: CASSPQRGGPDTQYF. DNA of the CDR3: TGCGCCAGCAGCCCCCAAAGGGGGGGCCCGGATACGCAGTATTTT.

This sequence joins TRBV27 and TRBJ2-6, with no clear D. Trimming pared 5 bases from V and 0 bases from J, leaving 8 bases between. CDR3 length equals 15 residues. Germline loops: CDR1 MNHEY, CDR2 SMNVEV (reference sequence). CDR3 sequence reads: CASSIYYSGANVLTF. In DNA form, the CDR3 reads TGTGCCAGCAGTATTTATTACTCTGGGGCCAACGTCCTGACTTTC.